These 22 T cell receptor beta chains were sequenced from one sample in a study of CD8+ T cells in alopecia areata. Following extraction, RNA underwent reverse transcription to cDNA, which served as the sequencing template. Repertoires were generated with immunoSEQ multiplex PCR, while TCRdb's copy carries only in-frame clones and drops some. The table has about 220,000 clones, about 50% seen once. The treatment denotes: oral pan-JAK inhibitor, 5-10 mg twice daily. This specimen was CD4+ T cells sorted from blood, taken at week 4, from a patient treated with tofacitinib. The receptors stem from a human donor with alopecia areata.

This chain links TRBV7-2 with TRBJ1-5; D perhaps matches TRBD1 (5 bases). The CDR3 has 15 amino acids. Trimming pared 0 bases from V and 1 base from J, leaving 7 bases between. Germline values: CDR1 SGHTA, CDR2 FQGNSA. The CDR3 spells CASSLARVSNQPQHF. The CDR3 DNA reads as TGTGCCAGCAGCTTAGCCAGGGTCAGCAATCAGCCCCAGCATTTT.

The gene calls are TRBV4-3 and TRBJ1-5; D unclear. V was shortened by 6 bases and J by 7 bases, with 16 bases between the two germline ends. This CDR3 region has 14 residues. Germline V gives CDR1 LGHNA, CDR2 YSLEER. For the CDR3, the DNA is TGCGCCAGCAGTCAAACGGGGATTGGACAGCCCCAGCATTTT. This translates into CASSQTGIGQPQHF.

Turning to this clone: Other nucleotide sequences in the sample specify the same CDR3. The chain uses TRBV5-1 and TRBJ2-3, with TRBD1 matching 9 bases. Trimming removed 4 bases from V and 0 bases from J; junction bases left unmatched: 3. The CDR3 has 15 amino acids. Germline assignment: CDR1 SGHRS and CDR2 YFSETQ. The chain's CDR3 is CASSPGQGSTDTQYF. In nucleotides, the CDR3 is TGCGCCAGCAGCCCAGGACAGGGGAGCACAGATACGCAGTATTTT.

This clone occurred a few times. The chain uses TRBV5-5 and TRBJ2-2, with D tentatively TRBD1 (6 bases). Trimming took 4 bases from V and 0 from J, leaving 13 bases between them. Per the germline V gene, CDR1 is SGHKS and CDR2 is YYEKEE (reference sequence). The CDR3 contains 16 residues. The CDR3: CASSETGTSNTGELFF. The CDR3 DNA reads as TGTGCCAGCAGCGAAACCGGGACATCGAACACCGGGGAGCTGTTTTTT.

There are a few counts of this clone. The J gene is TRBJ2-3, the V gene TRBV4-3, with 10 nucleotides matching TRBD1. There are 15 residues in the CDR3. Germline CDR1 LGHNA, CDR2 YSLEER. Germline trimming cut 5 bases from V and 6 bases from J; bases unmatched to any gene: 8. Written as DNA, the CDR3 is TGCGCCAGCAGCTCCAGGGGACAGGGGACTGATACGCAGTATTTT. It translates to CASSSRGQGTDTQYF.

The chain recombines TRBV11-2 with TRBJ1-1; maybe TRBD1 (6 bases). The CDR3 contains 15 residues. Deletions cut 5 bases from V and 4 bases from J, with 17 bases between. In germline, CDR1 is SGHAT, CDR2 FQNNGV. Here the CDR3 DNA reads TGTGCCAGCAGCCCTAGTCCGAAGGGGGGCACTGAAGCTTTCTTT. This codes for CASSPSPKGGTEAFF.

The gene calls are TRBV2 and TRBJ1-5; D is uncertain. V lost 7 bases, J lost 1 base, and 8 bases lay in between. This CDR3 is built from 13 residues. CDR1 is SNHLY and CDR2 is FYNNEI in the germline V gene. The CDR3 loop reads CASNKDSNQPQHF. CDR3 nucleotides: TGTGCCAGCAACAAGGACAGCAATCAGCCCCAGCATTTT.

The chain employs TRBV12-2 and TRBJ2-7. TRBV12-2 is classified as a pseudogene. This CDR3 contains 17 residues. The CDR3: CASRLAVFLGSPYEQYF. The DNA of the CDR3 is TGTGCAAGTCGCTTAGCCGTGTTTCTAGGGTCCCCCTACGAGCAGTACTTC.

The count of this clone is one. This chain joins TRBV30 and TRBJ2-7; tentative D call: TRBD2 (6 bases). This CDR3 region has 14 residues. Trimming took off 3 bases at V and 1 base at J, with 13 bases between the two ends. CDR1 and CDR2 (germline): GTSNPN, SVGIG (reference sequence). The CDR3 here is CAWSPGTHSYEQYF. Written as DNA, the CDR3 is TGTGCCTGGAGCCCCGGGACTCATTCCTACGAGCAGTACTTC.

This clone has just one count. V is TRBV29-1 and J is TRBJ2-2, with TRBD1 identical over 7 bases. Unmatched junction bases numbered 6, after V lost 5 bases and J lost 0 bases. This CDR3 is built from 15 residues. The V gene's germline CDR1 is SQVTM and CDR2 ANQGSEA. The CDR3 protein is CSVSVGQPNTGELFF. The CDR3 DNA reads TGCAGCGTTTCTGTGGGACAGCCGAACACCGGGGAGCTGTTTTTT.

The V gene is TRBV21-1, the J gene TRBJ2-3; TRBD2 is the table's D call, not checked against the DNA. TRBV21-1 is a pseudogene. The CDR3 totals 14 residues. DNA of the CDR3: TGTGCCAGCAGCAACGCCCGGGGGGGAGATACGCAGTATTTT. Its translation: CASSNARGGDTQYF.

The chain carries TRBV23-1 and TRBJ1-1; D gene ambiguous. TRBV23-1 is an ORF, with its function uncertain. This CDR3 has 11 residues. V shed 5 bases and J shed 6 bases, with 7 bases lying between them. CDR3 residues: CASSKVAEAFF. The CDR3 DNA reads TGCGCCAGCAGTAAAGTGGCTGAAGCTTTCTTT.

Notes on this clone: Additional DNA sequences in this sample encode the identical CDR3. The chain employs TRBV20-1 and TRBJ2-5, with D possibly being TRBD1 (6 bases). CDR1 and CDR2 (germline): DFQATT, SNEGSKA (reference sequence). The CDR3 is 11 amino acids. Trimming shortened V by 6 bases and J by 5 bases, and 10 bases separated the two germline ends. CDR3 amino acids: CSATGLETQYF. The CDR3 DNA sequence: TGCAGTGCAACAGGGTTGGAGACCCAGTACTTC.

This clone was seen a single time. The V call is TRBV30, the J call TRBJ2-2, with 10 nucleotides matching TRBD1. This CDR3 comprises 16 residues. Looked up from germline, CDR1 is GTSNPN and CDR2 is SVGIG (reference sequence). V dropped 4 bases and J dropped 3; count of bases not matched to a gene: 8. CDR3 protein: CAWKAGQGIHTGELFF. In DNA form, the CDR3 reads TGTGCCTGGAAAGCGGGACAGGGGATTCACACCGGGGAGCTGTTTTTT.

V gene TRBV30 combines with J gene TRBJ2-2; TRBD2 aligns across 7 bases. The germline CDR1 and CDR2 sequences are GTSNPN and SVGIG (reference sequence). This CDR3 is 12 amino acids long. V dropped 5 bases and J dropped 3; count of bases not matched to a gene: 0. The CDR3 DNA is TGTGCCTGGGGGAGGGACACCGGGGAGCTGTTTTTT. Amino acids: CAWGRDTGELFF. The full variable domain, its missing parts supplied by reference TRBV30 and TRBJ2-2, is SQTIHQWPATLVQPVGSPLSLECTVEGTSNPNLYWYRQAAGRGLQLLFYSVGIGQISSEVPQNLSASRPQDRQFILSSKKLLLSDSGFYLCAWGRDTGELFFGEGSRLTVL.

This clone was seen a handful of times. The CDR3 bases are TGCAGCGTTGAAGTAGGGGGAGAGTATGGCTACACCTTC. It codes for CSVEVGGEYGYTF. This rearrangement joins TRBV29-1 to TRBJ1-2, with a tentative D call TRBD1 (6 bases). Germline assignment: CDR1 SQVTM and CDR2 ANQGSEA. This CDR3 has 13 amino acids. V lost 1 base to trimming and J lost 5 bases, with 11 bases between them. The full variable domain, its missing parts supplied by reference TRBV29-1 and TRBJ1-2, is SAVISQKPSRDICQRGTSLTIQCQVDSQVTMMFWYRQQPGQSLTLIATANQGSEATYESGFVIDKFPISRPNLTFSTLTVSNMSPEDSSIYLCSVEVGGEYGYTFGSGTRLTVV.

This chain joins TRBV29-1 and TRBJ2-3; perhaps TRBD1 as D (5 bases). CDR3 size: 11 residues. V was shortened by 5 bases and J by 6 bases, with 9 bases between the two germline ends. Germline CDR1 SQVTM, CDR2 ANQGSEA. CDR3 protein: CSVIPGDTQYF. The CDR3 DNA sequence: TGCAGCGTTATACCAGGGGATACGCAGTATTTT.

This chain uses TRBV29-1 with TRBJ2-7; 9 bases align to TRBD1. V shed 5 bases, J shed 5 bases, and the junction held 7 bases outside the gene matches. This CDR3 has 13 residues. Looked up from germline, CDR1 is SQVTM and CDR2 is ANQGSEA. CDR3 residues: CSVTGGFPNEQYF. The CDR3, as DNA: TGCAGCGTTACAGGGGGCTTCCCTAACGAGCAGTACTTC.

V gene TRBV2 combines with J gene TRBJ2-7, with TRBD1 matching 8 bases. Trimming at V came to 5 bases and at J to 9 bases, leaving 12 bases not matched to a gene. The CDR3 contains 14 residues. Germline CDR1 reads SNHLY; CDR2 reads FYNNEI. CDR3 sequence: CASSLSNRGQAQYF. The CDR3 nucleotides read TGTGCCAGCAGTCTTTCGAACCGGGGACAGGCGCAGTACTTC. The full variable domain, with the rest looked up from reference TRBV2 and TRBJ2-7, is EPEVTQTPSHQVTQMGQEVILRCVPISNHLYFYWYRQILGQKVEFLVSFYNNEISEKSEIFDDQFSVERPDGSNFTLKIRSTKLEDSAMYFCASSLSNRGQAQYFGPGTRLTVT.

The chain carries TRBV4-1 and TRBJ1-6; D is unclear. There are 14 residues in the CDR3. Trimming took off 2 bases at V and 10 bases at J, with 12 bases between the two ends. Per germline, CDR1 MGHRA and CDR2 YSYEKL. This chain's CDR3 is CASSQFWGNSPLHF. Written as DNA, the CDR3 is TGCGCCAGCAGCCAATTCTGGGGAAACTCACCCCTCCACTTT.

In this sample, this clone turned up a few times. This chain uses TRBV7-7 with TRBJ2-6; D remains ambiguous. The CDR3 loop spans 15 amino acids. Germline-derived CDR1 and CDR2 are SSHAT and FNYEAQ (reference sequence). The germline V and J ends were trimmed by 5 bases and 2 bases, with 10 bases remaining between them. CDR3 DNA: TGTGCCAGCAGCCCTGGAAGGACTGGGGCCAACGTCCTGACTTTC. Translated, it gives CASSPGRTGANVLTF.

The V and J genes are TRBV7-9 and TRBJ2-1; 10 bases agree with TRBD2. J was trimmed by 6 bases and V by 0 bases; bases with no gene match: 2. The length of the CDR3 is 15 residues. The germline gives CDR1 SEHNR, CDR2 FQNEAQ (reference sequence). The CDR3 nucleotides read TGTGCCAGCAGCTTAGCTAGCGGGGGGATCAATGAGCAGTTCTTC. Its protein is CASSLASGGINEQFF.